The rows below give T cell receptor beta chains drawn from one sample of a study of cytomegalovirus exposure and HLA in healthy donors. The method was immunoSEQ multiplex PCR; TCRdb's version includes in-frame clones alone and lacks a portion of them. This repertoire shows more than 90,000 clones, around 81% found once; its top ten account for less than 4.5%. Specimen: PBMCs. The receptor source for this set is a woman between 65 and 79 years old in good health and CMV-seropositive. Each CDR3 is given with its conserved first and last residue. D genes are given only for firm matches. Expanded clones are given a class, and other clones once, few, many or no size at all.

NA	TRBV19	TRBJ2-7	NA	CASSPSGSYEQYF	TGTGCCAGTAGCCCATCGGGCTCCTACGAGCAGTACTTC
NA	TRBV5-1	TRBJ1-1	NA	CARSREPETEAFF	TGCGCCAGAAGTCGGGAGCCGGAGACTGAAGCTTTCTTT
NA	TRBV5-4	TRBJ2-7	NA	CASSLAQGTEQYF	TGTGCCAGCAGCTTGGCTCAGGGAACCGAGCAGTACTTC
TRBD2	TRBV10-3	TRBJ2-3	NA	CAIRGTSGRTDTQYF	TGTGCCATCAGGGGGACTAGCGGCCGCACAGATACGCAGTATTTT
NA	TRBV19	TRBJ1-5	NA	CASSIGRSNQPQHF	TGTGCCAGTAGTATAGGGAGGAGCAATCAGCCCCAGCATTTT
NA	TRBV29-1	TRBJ2-7	NA	CSVERDYEQYF	TGCAGCGTTGAACGGGACTACGAGCAGTACTTC
TRBD2	TRBV27	TRBJ2-7	NA	CASSFFGWTGGEPYEQYF	TGTGCCAGCAGTTTTTTCGGTTGGACGGGGGGGGAGCCCTACGAGCAGTACTTC
TRBD1	TRBV9	TRBJ1-3	NA	CASSVEAGGTGNTIYF	TGTGCCAGCAGCGTAGAGGCAGGGGGCACTGGAAACACCATATATTTT
TRBD2	TRBV9	TRBJ2-4	once	CASSVGLAGNIQYF	TGTGCCAGCAGCGTCGGACTAGCGGGAAACATTCAGTACTTC
NA	TRBV11-2	TRBJ1-1	NA	CASSLDNRERTEAFF	TGTGCCAGCAGCTTAGATAACAGGGAGAGAACTGAAGCTTTCTTT
TRBD2	TRBV15	TRBJ2-5	NA	CATSRDLTSYQETQYF	TGTGCCACCAGCAGGGACCTGACTAGCTACCAAGAGACCCAGTACTTC
NA	TRBV14	TRBJ1-1	few	CASSQDRDTEAFF	TGTGCCAGCAGCCAAGATCGGGACACTGAAGCTTTCTTT
TRBD1	TRBV6-1	TRBJ2-7	NA	CASNIPGQGTYEQYF	TGTGCCAGCAATATCCCGGGACAGGGCACCTACGAGCAGTACTTC
NA	TRBV7-2	TRBJ2-5	NA	CASSSQGGRSETQYF	TGTGCCAGCAGCAGTCAGGGGGGTCGCTCGGAGACCCAGTACTTC
NA	TRBV19	TRBJ1-3	NA	CASSMSQGNTIYF	TGTGCCAGTAGTATGAGTCAAGGAAACACCATATATTTT
TRBD1	TRBV6-6	TRBJ1-1	few	CASDRGTEAFF	TGTGCCAGCGACAGGGGGACTGAAGCTTTCTTT
TRBD1	TRBV7-9	TRBJ1-6	few	CASSSQGENSPLHF	TGTGCCAGCAGCTCACAGGGGGAGAATTCACCCCTCCACTTT
TRBD1	TRBV7-2	TRBJ2-1	NA	CASSLSLTGRQFF	TGTGCCAGCAGCTTAAGTTTGACAGGGAGGCAGTTCTTC
NA	TRBV2	TRBJ1-1	NA	CASSERDWGSGTEAFF	TGTGCCAGCAGTGAAAGGGACTGGGGTTCGGGGACTGAAGCTTTCTTT
NA	TRBV5-4	TRBJ1-1	NA	CASSPSGVNTEAFF	TGTGCCAGCAGTCCGTCCGGGGTGAACACTGAAGCTTTCTTT
TRBD1	TRBV5-1	TRBJ1-2	NA	CASSSGGSRSGYTF	TGCGCCAGCAGCTCAGGGGGCTCCCGCAGTGGCTACACCTTC
NA	TRBV11-3	TRBJ2-2	NA	CASSLGGMNTGELFF	TGTGCCAGCAGCTTAGGAGGGATGAACACCGGGGAGCTGTTTTTT
NA	TRBV7-9	TRBJ2-7	once	CASSLEAGSSYEQYF	TGTGCCAGCAGCTTAGAGGCGGGGAGTTCCTACGAGCAGTACTTC
NA	TRBV18	TRBJ2-3	NA	CASSPDQPLLAVNTDTQYF	TGTGCCAGCTCACCAGATCAACCCTTACTAGCTGTGAATACAGATACGCAGTATTTT
TRBD2	TRBV6-4	TRBJ2-3	NA	CASSVLAGDADTQYF	TGTGCCAGCAGTGTGCTAGCGGGAGATGCAGATACGCAGTATTTT
NA	TRBV6-4	TRBJ2-1	NA	CASSDSGSYNEQFF	TGTGCCAGCAGTGACAGCGGCTCCTACAATGAGCAGTTCTTC
TRBD2	TRBV4-1	TRBJ2-1	NA	CASRLIAGRHEQFF	TGCGCCAGCAGGCTAATAGCGGGACGGCATGAGCAGTTCTTC
TRBD2	TRBV9	TRBJ2-1	NA	CASSVSSGTSGYNEQFF	TGTGCCAGCAGCGTATCCTCCGGGACTAGCGGATACAATGAGCAGTTCTTC
TRBD2	TRBV10-1	TRBJ2-3	NA	CASSESMRGVSGRGADTQYF	TGCGCCAGCAGTGAGTCGATGAGGGGAGTTAGCGGGAGGGGGGCAGATACGCAGTATTTT
TRBD2	TRBV6-1	TRBJ2-3	once	CASSLLAGADTQYF	TGTGCCAGCTCGCTACTAGCGGGTGCAGATACGCAGTATTTT
NA	TRBV5-6	TRBJ2-7	NA	CASSSVAGSVTRYEQYF	TGTGCCAGCAGCTCGGTTGCAGGGTCCGTAACCCGCTACGAGCAGTACTTC